Below are 29 T cell receptor beta chains sequenced from a single sample in a study of OX40 agonist ivuxolimab in advanced cancers. Sequencing used immunoSEQ multiplex PCR; TCRdb keeps in-frame clones, though not all of them. This table has around 83,000 clones, roughly 90% appearing once. Sequencing used CD4+ or CD8+ T cells sorted from blood, obtained in a trial of the OX40 agonist ivuxolimab. The receptors stem from an adult with an advanced solid tumor such as melanoma, head and neck, liver or kidney cancer.

This clone was counted once. V is TRBV19 and J is TRBJ2-3; 7 bases align to TRBD1. V shed 5 bases, J shed 6 bases, and the junction held 8 bases outside the gene matches. The CDR3 contains 14 residues. Per germline, CDR1 LNHDA and CDR2 SQIVND (reference sequence). The CDR3 DNA reads as TGTGCCAGTAGTGTTAACAGGGGCCCGGATACGCAGTATTTT. Amino acid sequence: CASSVNRGPDTQYF. Looking up the rest from reference TRBV19 and TRBJ2-3 gives the full variable domain: DGGITQSPKYLFRKEGQNVTLSCEQNLNHDAMYWYRQDPGQGLRLIYYSQIVNDFQKGDIAEGYSVSREKKESFPLTVTSAQKNPTAFYLCASSVNRGPDTQYFGPGTRLTVL.

V usage is TRBV18 and J usage is TRBJ2-5; 8 nucleotides match TRBD2. Looked up from germline, CDR1 is KGHSH and CDR2 is LQKENI. The CDR3 has 18 amino acids. Losses at the gene ends were 0 bases for V and 4 bases for J; bases not matched to a gene: 13. CDR3 coding DNA: TGTGCCAGCTCACCACCGTCGCTAGCGGGCTCCTCTCGAGAGACCCAGTACTTC. Protein sequence: CASSPPSLAGSSRETQYF. Full variable domain (rest looked up from reference TRBV18 and TRBJ2-5): NAGVMQNPRHLVRRRGQEARLRCSPMKGHSHVYWYRQLPEEGLKFMVYLQKENIIDESGMPKERFSAEFPKEGPSILRIQQVVRGDSAAYFCASSPPSLAGSSRETQYFGPGTRLLVL.

The CDR3 protein is CASSLVGVNGYTF. DNA for the CDR3: TGTGCCAGCAGCTTAGTAGGGGTCAATGGCTACACCTTC. The V and J genes are TRBV5-4 and TRBJ1-2, with a possible D match to TRBD1 (5 bases). CDR1 is SGHNT and CDR2 is YYREEE in the germline V gene (reference sequence). V lost 2 bases and J lost 6, with 11 bases in between. The CDR3 loop spans 13 amino acids.

The CDR3 loop reads CASSSFRETQYF. DNA of the CDR3: TGTGCCAGCAGCTCCTTTAGAGAGACCCAGTACTTC. The rearrangement links TRBV11-2 to TRBJ2-5; D is uncertain. The CDR3 is 12 residues long. Trimming removed 4 bases from V and 4 bases from J, with 7 bases in between. CDR1 and CDR2 from the germline V gene are SGHAT and FQNNGV.

J is TRBJ2-5 and V is TRBV2; unclear D gene. The CDR3 runs to 10 residues. CDR1 and CDR2 (germline): SNHLY, FYNNEI. Trimming took off 8 bases at V and 5 bases at J, with 6 bases between the two ends. CDR3 coding DNA: TGTGCCAGCGCACAGGAGACCCAGTACTTC. It is translated as CASAQETQYF.

The chain joins TRBV7-9 to TRBJ2-5; D is possibly TRBD2 (6 bases). The CDR3 length is 17 residues. The V end was cut by 1 base, the J end by 3 bases, with 18 bases between. Looked up from germline, CDR1 is SEHNR and CDR2 is FQNEAQ (reference sequence). As DNA, the CDR3 is TGTGCCAGCAGCTTAGGGGAGGTTGGACGGGGGAAAGAGACCCAGTACTTC. Residues: CASSLGEVGRGKETQYF.

The chain has TRBV2 and TRBJ2-1, with 10 bases identical to TRBD2. Per germline, CDR1 SNHLY and CDR2 FYNNEI. Unmatched junction bases numbered 11, after V lost 8 bases and J lost 10 bases. This CDR3 contains 14 residues. The CDR3 DNA reads as TGTGCCAGCGGAGCGAGGGGACTAGCGAGGGAGCAGTTCTTC. It translates to CASGARGLAREQFF.

The chain uses TRBV7-3 and TRBJ2-1; TRBD2 matches at 7 bases. Germline CDR1 is SGHTA and CDR2 is FQGTGA. J gave up 0 bases and V 2 bases, and 4 bases lay outside the gene matches. CDR3 length equals 16 residues. The CDR3 is CASSLGAGTSYNEQFF. The CDR3 DNA reads TGTGCCAGCAGCTTAGGAGCGGGAACCTCCTACAATGAGCAGTTCTTC. Full variable domain (remainder filled in from reference TRBV7-3 and TRBJ2-1): GAGVSQTPSNKVTEKGKYVELRCDPISGHTALYWYRQSLGQGPEFLIYFQGTGAADDSGLPNDRFFAVRPEGSVSTLKIQRTERGDSAVYLCASSLGAGTSYNEQFFGPGTRLTVL.

This clone was seen a single time. The rearrangement links TRBV5-1 to TRBJ2-7, with D possibly being TRBD2 (6 bases). From germline, CDR1 is SGHRS and CDR2 YFSETQ. The V end was cut by 0 bases, the J end by 3 bases, with 16 bases between. This CDR3 is built from 16 residues. CDR3 in amino acids: CASSLEGTSALYEQYF. The DNA of the CDR3 is TGCGCCAGCAGCTTGGAAGGGACTTCGGCCCTCTACGAGCAGTACTTC.

The chain uses TRBV30 and TRBJ2-3; D is ambiguous. CDR1 and CDR2 (germline): GTSNPN, SVGIG (reference sequence). There are 12 residues in the CDR3. V lost 4 bases and J lost 2, with 7 bases in between. CDR3 amino acids: CAWKRATDTQYF. DNA for the CDR3: TGTGCCTGGAAACGGGCCACAGATACGCAGTATTTT.

As for this clone: Other nucleotide sequences in the sample specify the same CDR3. This chain joins TRBV5-1 and TRBJ2-7, with TRBD2 as a possible D gene (5 bases). The germline CDR1 and CDR2 sequences are SGHRS and YFSETQ. V lost 0 bases, J lost 4 bases, and 8 bases lay in between. This CDR3 region has 13 residues. DNA for the CDR3: TGCGCCAGCAGCTTGGTTGGGAGTTACGAGCAGTACTTC. Amino acids: CASSLVGSYEQYF. Based on the CDR3 plus reference TRBV5-1 and TRBJ2-7, the full variable domain is KAGVTQTPRYLIKTRGQQVTLSCSPISGHRSVSWYQQTPGQGLQFLFEYFSETQRNKGNFPGRFSGRQFSNSRSEMNVSTLELGDSALYLCASSLVGSYEQYFGPGTRLTVT.

The gene calls are TRBV18 and TRBJ2-5; 10 nucleotides agree with TRBD2. Germline CDR1 KGHSH, CDR2 LQKENI. V gave up 2 bases and J gave up 5 bases; unmatched junction bases: 11. The CDR3 extends over 17 amino acids. The CDR3 spells CASSPALLAGGLETQYF. CDR3 bases: TGTGCCAGCTCACCAGCGTTATTAGCGGGAGGTTTGGAGACCCAGTACTTC.

This clone was picked up one time. Here the CDR3 DNA reads TGTGCCAGCAGTCCGACCGTGGGCCCCTACGAGCAGTACTTC. Translating it yields CASSPTVGPYEQYF. The chain combines TRBV27 with TRBJ2-7; D is unclear. The V and J ends lost 5 bases and 2 bases respectively, with 13 bases between them. CDR3 length equals 14 residues. Looked up from germline, CDR1 is MNHEY and CDR2 is SMNVEV (reference sequence).

This clone has a handful of counts. This sequence joins TRBV27 and TRBJ1-1; 8 bases line up with TRBD1. This CDR3 is 14 amino acids long. Trimming removed 5 bases from V and 1 base from J; junction bases left unmatched: 3. Looked up from germline, CDR1 is MNHEY and CDR2 is SMNVEV (reference sequence). In DNA form, the CDR3 reads TGTGCCAGCAGTATCGGGACAGGGAACACTGAAGCTTTCTTT. The encoded protein is CASSIGTGNTEAFF.

J is TRBJ2-7 and V is TRBV4-2, with 7 positions matching TRBD2. V lost 0 bases, J lost 2 bases, and 4 bases stayed unmatched. The length of the CDR3 is 15 residues. CDR1 and CDR2 from the germline V gene are LGHNA and YNFKEQ. The CDR3 bases are TGTGCCAGCAGCCAAGAAGCGGGATTAACCTACGAGCAGTACTTC. Protein sequence: CASSQEAGLTYEQYF.

The V call is TRBV25-1, the J call TRBJ1-1, with D perhaps TRBD1 (5 bases). Germline V gene data show CDR1 as MGHDK and CDR2 as SYGVNS. This CDR3 spans 15 amino acids. Deletions cut 2 bases from V and 6 bases from J, with 16 bases between. CDR3: CASSETAWGRAEAFF. DNA of the CDR3: TGTGCCAGCAGTGAAACCGCGTGGGGCCGTGCTGAAGCTTTCTTT.

The V gene is TRBV5-5, the J gene TRBJ2-1; a weak D match, TRBD2 (5 bases). Deletions cut 2 bases from V and 5 bases from J, with 20 bases between. Germline CDR1 reads SGHKS; CDR2 reads YYEKEE (reference sequence). The CDR3 has 17 amino acids. The CDR3 nucleotides read TGTGCCAGCAGCTTCTTTGTGTCGGGAACCTGGCACAATGAGCAGTTCTTC. It encodes CASSFFVSGTWHNEQFF.

For the CDR3, the DNA is TGTGCCATCAATGCTGGGGGACACAACTATGGCTACACCTTC. Translating it yields CAINAGGHNYGYTF. V is TRBV10-3 and J is TRBJ1-2; possible D gene TRBD1, 6 bases. The germline gives CDR1 ENHRY, CDR2 SYGVKD. V lost 7 bases and J 2 bases, leaving 14 bases between the germline ends. This CDR3 is 14 amino acids long.

The chain couples TRBV5-1 to TRBJ2-5, with 9 bases matching TRBD1. Trimming cost V 1 base and J 5 bases; bases outside gene matches: 6. Germline loops: CDR1 SGHRS, CDR2 YFSETQ. CDR3 length: 15 residues. The CDR3, as DNA: TGCGCCAGCAGCTTGAGGACAGGGGAGGGGGAGACCCAGTACTTC. Translation gives CASSLRTGEGETQYF.

The chain links TRBV5-6 to TRBJ1-2; D gene unclear. Trimming left V 0 bases short and J 2 bases short, with 5 bases between. Germline V lookup: CDR1 SGHDT, CDR2 YYEEEE. The CDR3 is made up of 13 amino acids. CDR3 protein: CASSLAGNYGYTF. Here the CDR3 DNA reads TGTGCCAGCAGCTTGGCGGGGAACTATGGCTACACCTTC.

The gene calls are TRBV7-2 and TRBJ2-5; 15 bases are shared with TRBD2. Germline loops: CDR1 SGHTA, CDR2 FQGNSA. The CDR3 extends over 18 amino acids. Trimming at V came to 1 base and at J to 5 bases, leaving 8 bases not matched to a gene. This CDR3 reads CASSLVGTSGRRAETQYF. The CDR3 coding sequence is TGTGCCAGCAGCTTAGTAGGGACTAGCGGGAGGCGGGCGGAGACCCAGTACTTC.

This clone was seen only once. The chain couples TRBV30 to TRBJ2-7; 7 bases match TRBD1. Germline V gene sequence: CDR1 GTSNPN, CDR2 SVGIG (reference sequence). The CDR3 spans 15 residues. Losses at the gene ends were 4 bases for V and 2 bases for J; bases not matched to a gene: 11. The CDR3 loop is CAWTPPGTAAYEQYF. The CDR3 DNA sequence: TGTGCCTGGACCCCTCCCGGGACAGCAGCCTACGAGCAGTACTTC.

This chain connects TRBV6-1 to TRBJ2-7; 10 bases map to TRBD1. Trimming cost V 6 bases and J 3 bases; bases outside gene matches: 8. Germline assignment: CDR1 MNHNS and CDR2 SASEGT. The CDR3 has 15 residues. CDR3 coding DNA: TGTGCCAGCAGGAGAGGGACAGGGGCGGACTACGAGCAGTACTTC. Translated, it gives CASRRGTGADYEQYF.

This chain links TRBV10-3 with TRBJ2-4, with TRBD1 identical over 8 bases. There are 14 residues in the CDR3. The trim removed 3 bases at V and 7 bases at J, leaving 5 bases unmatched. Germline V lookup: CDR1 ENHRY, CDR2 SYGVKD. The CDR3 coding sequence is TGTGCCATCAGTGAAGGACAGGGTGCGAACATTCAGTACTTC. It translates to CAISEGQGANIQYF.

This clone was seen only once. The V gene is TRBV7-2, the J gene TRBJ2-5; D tentatively fits TRBD1 or TRBD2 (5 bases each). The germline V gene has CDR1 SGHTA and CDR2 FQGNSA. The V end was cut by 5 bases, the J end by 4 bases, with 14 bases between. This CDR3 is built from 14 residues. CDR3: CASSPRTGTETQYF. CDR3 DNA: TGTGCCAGCAGCCCCCGCACCGGGACAGAGACCCAGTACTTC. The full variable domain, rest sourced from reference TRBV7-2 and TRBJ2-5, is GAGVSQSPSNKVTEKGKDVELRCDPISGHTALYWYRQSLGQGLEFLIYFQGNSAPDKSGLPSDRFSAERTGGSVSTLTIQRTQQEDSAVYLCASSPRTGTETQYFGPGTRLLVL.

The J gene is TRBJ1-4, the V gene TRBV4-1; D possibly corresponds to TRBD1 (5 bases). This CDR3 spans 16 amino acids. Looked up from germline, CDR1 is MGHRA and CDR2 is YSYEKL. The V end lost 7 bases, the J end lost 0 bases, and 15 bases lay between the germline ends. The CDR3 DNA reads TGCGCCAGCACCTTAACAGGCCCTGCAACTAATGAAAAACTGTTTTTT. Translated, it gives CASTLTGPATNEKLFF.

The V and J genes are TRBV7-9 and TRBJ2-1; D is undetermined. The germline V and J ends were trimmed by 1 base and 6 bases, with 10 bases remaining between them. The CDR3 is made up of 14 amino acids. From germline, CDR1 is SEHNR and CDR2 FQNEAQ (reference sequence). The CDR3 here is CASSLDRAINEQFF. The CDR3 nucleotides are TGTGCCAGCAGCTTAGATAGGGCCATCAATGAGCAGTTCTTC.

The table lists this clone with a count of one. This chain links TRBV28 with TRBJ2-3; tentatively, D is TRBD1 or TRBD2 (6 bases each). This CDR3 has 14 residues. In germline, CDR1 is MDHEN, CDR2 SYDVKM. V shed 2 bases and J shed 6 bases, with 12 bases lying between them. In DNA form, the CDR3 reads TGTGCCAGCAGTTTAGAGGGGGGTTCGGATACGCAGTATTTT. The encoded protein is CASSLEGGSDTQYF.

The chain uses TRBV4-3 and TRBJ2-4, with 7 bases aligning to TRBD1. Looked up from germline, CDR1 is LGHNA and CDR2 is YSLEER. This CDR3 has 15 amino acids. The trim removed 3 bases at V and 3 bases at J, leaving 5 bases unmatched. CDR3 sequence: CASSQEQGLKNIQYF. The CDR3 bases are TGCGCCAGCAGCCAGGAACAGGGGCTCAAAAACATTCAGTACTTC.